The sequence of this TCR beta chain was determined in a study of PD-L1 blockade in urothelial cancer. Overall study: The year 2014 saw patients start atezolizumab, 1,200 mg intravenously every 3 weeks. Of approximately 29 patients, around 25 were males with bladder-origin urothelial cancer.

Germline V gene data show CDR1 as SGHRS and CDR2 as YFSETQ. The CDR3 length is 15 residues. V dropped 4 bases and J dropped 5; count of bases not matched to a gene: 10. Patients' urothelial carcinoma was locally advanced or metastatic. Sequencing used immunoSEQ multiplex PCR; TCRdb keeps in-frame clones, though not all of them. The table has around 100,000 clones, roughly 84% seen once. The TCR originated in a man in his forties or fifties with urothelial cancer. The sample here was PBMCs, taken around atezolizumab (anti-PD-L1) treatment. The J gene is TRBJ2-3, the V gene TRBV5-1, with 7 nucleotides matching TRBD2. This CDR3 reads CASSRGEGRQDTQYF. The CDR3 DNA is TGCGCCAGCAGCCGGGGGGAGGGGCGTCAAGATACGCAGTATTTT.